Described below is a single TCR beta chain sequence and its context. TCRdb keeps only in-frame clones here, not all; method: immunoSEQ multiplex PCR. The sample carries roughly 300,000 clones, 89% recorded once. This sample is drawn from a study of blood T cell repertoires in COVID-19. The CDR3 runs to 14 residues. The germline CDR1 and CDR2 sequences are MNHNY and SVGAGI (reference sequence). V lost 2 bases and J 6 bases, leaving 13 bases between the germline ends. This rearrangement joins TRBV6-6 to TRBJ1-1, with a possible D match to TRBD1 (6 bases). The source is a man between 18 and 29 years old who had recovered from COVID-19. The sequenced sample was peripheral blood. CDR3 DNA: TGTGCCAGCAGTTACCCTGAACAGGGATCTGAAGCTTTCTTT. This sequence encodes CASSYPEQGSEAFF.